The rows below give T cell receptor beta chains drawn from one sample of a study of a mutant IDH1 vaccine in newly diagnosed glioma. TCRdb keeps only in-frame clones here, not all; method: immunoSEQ multiplex PCR. The sample consists of about 40,000 clones, 65% to 90% of them appearing once. The antigens for these receptors are not known. The starting material was PBMCs, obtained from a glioma patient whose treatment included an IDH1 peptide vaccine. These receptors all stem from a man between 18 and 29 years old with glioma. Some clones in this sample may be carry-over from other donors' samples. CDR3s include the opening cysteine and the closing phenylalanine or tryptophan. The order of the fields is V gene, clone size, CDR3 protein. Size values are once, few and many counts, or a class for expanded clones, and some rows have none.

>TRBV5-1|NA
CASSPDSVDGYTF
>TRBV28|once
CASSFSLGPNSNTEAFF
>TRBV6-5|NA
CASSYGAGGGSPLHF
>TRBV28|NA
CASGWTEAFF
>TRBV18|NA
CASSSTGGAFF
>TRBV19|NA
CASRRDPHTGELFF
>TRBV11-2|NA
CASSLDRYSVYEQYF
>TRBV4-3|NA
CASSQVWVTGSKEQYF
>TRBV7-2|NA
CASSLVQGALGEAFF
>TRBV6-5|once
CASSQTGPSMSFF
>TRBV5-1|NA
CASTIASGGFAEAFF
>TRBV12-5|NA
CASGLGQPGNQPQHF
>TRBV4-2|NA
CASSQGRDRPLLYEQYF
>TRBV2|NA
CASSNNRGVNTEAFF
>TRBV5-1|NA
CASSLDRGPAYEQYF
>TRBV30|NA
CAWSDPGTGFWDYGYTF
>TRBV4-3|few
CASSQDRGRGAFF
>TRBV14|NA
CASSQKPGAGYEQYF
>TRBV2|once
CASISQTGYTDTQYF
>TRBV14|NA
CASSQLRGSTEAFF
>TRBV18|NA
CASSPQWNSPLHF
>TRBV4-3|NA
CASSLTRGDYQPQHF
>TRBV6-6|NA
CASSYSRGQQFF
>TRBV4-2|NA
CASSQGQEISYEQYF
>TRBV9|NA
CASSWGASTEAFF
>TRBV14|NA
CASSYTGRDSPLHF
>TRBV5-1|NA
CASSLDSYNEQFF
>TRBV4-3|NA
CASRWGVNTGELFF
>TRBV5-4|once
CASSPGQGIGTEAFF